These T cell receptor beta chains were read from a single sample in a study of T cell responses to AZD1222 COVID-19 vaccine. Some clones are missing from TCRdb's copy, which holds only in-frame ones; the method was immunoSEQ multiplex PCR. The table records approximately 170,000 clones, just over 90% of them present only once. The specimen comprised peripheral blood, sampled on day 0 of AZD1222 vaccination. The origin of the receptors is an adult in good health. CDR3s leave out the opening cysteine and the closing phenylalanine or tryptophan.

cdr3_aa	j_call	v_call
ASSIDRGTSNEQF	TRBJ2-1	TRBV5-1
TSSQGGDPTDTQY	TRBJ2-3	TRBV1
ASDQDGPNTGELF	TRBJ2-2	TRBV10-1
ASTLTGNTIY	TRBJ1-3	TRBV19
ASSPNTMNTEAF	TRBJ1-1	TRBV18
ASSFTSGGLLNEQF	TRBJ2-1	TRBV11-2
ASSQDAPLAGSPYEQY	TRBJ2-7	TRBV3-1/TRBV3-2
ANSRAGDGYGYT	TRBJ1-2	TRBV4-1
ASSPGTARKDSNQPQH	TRBJ1-5	TRBV2
ASSSGGGLTEAF	TRBJ1-1	TRBV5-1
ASSRLQGTSGNTIY	TRBJ1-3	TRBV4-2
ASSPGTVKNIQY	TRBJ2-4	TRBV18
ASSQSPSELAEAF	TRBJ1-1	TRBV16
ATSTSGTGKLDTEAF	TRBJ1-1	TRBV15
ASSPGAEEKLF	TRBJ1-4	TRBV18
ASSLEGANTEAF	TRBJ1-1	TRBV5-5
ASRLDENYGYT	TRBJ1-2	TRBV5-1
ASSPSLGANNEQF	TRBJ2-1	TRBV7-9
ASSFAGGPQH	TRBJ1-5	TRBV12-3/TRBV12-4
ASSSYNEQF	TRBJ2-1	TRBV5-6
ASSYSAVANEKLF	TRBJ1-4	TRBV6-5
ASSGGRENIQY	TRBJ2-4	TRBV9
ANGRDDYYGYT	TRBJ1-2	TRBV6-5
ASSETVGSPLH	TRBJ1-6	TRBV12-3/TRBV12-4
ASSIKLQGVGTEAF	TRBJ1-1	TRBV5-4
ASSVHREDTEAF	TRBJ1-1	TRBV7-9
ASRGTGGNQPQH	TRBJ1-5	TRBV2
ASSILAGGFYNEQF	TRBJ2-1	TRBV19
ASSQVVGELF	TRBJ2-2	TRBV14
ASSYSQRAYEQY	TRBJ2-7	TRBV6-5
ASSEDGNYNSPLH	TRBJ1-6	TRBV6-4
ASSQVTRVTGNTIY	TRBJ1-3	TRBV4-2
ASRFSAGHSPLH	TRBJ1-6	TRBV19
ATSGVFYNEQF	TRBJ2-1	TRBV6-5
ASSFSGEETQY	TRBJ2-5	TRBV11-3
ASSQLQGTSEEQY	TRBJ2-7	TRBV4-2
ASSRLKNIQY	TRBJ2-4	TRBV3-1/TRBV3-2
ASSVVIGGRLTNEKLF	TRBJ1-4	TRBV6-1
ASGGLPANTEAF	TRBJ1-1	TRBV27
ASSQDIRGQGSYEQY	TRBJ2-7	TRBV3-1/TRBV3-2
ASSRIIKTDTDTQY	TRBJ2-3	TRBV5-6
ASTPQGVLNRPQH	TRBJ1-5	TRBV19
ASSLPNRGVYGYT	TRBJ1-2	TRBV11-2
ASSRWTSGGPETQY	TRBJ2-5	TRBV3-1/TRBV3-2
ASSLVAGQVNPGHEQF	TRBJ2-1	TRBV11-2
ASSLDLGNNEQF	TRBJ2-1	TRBV7-2
ASSAGQGGNYGYT	TRBJ1-2	TRBV10-1
ASSERFLGVAYEQY	TRBJ2-7	TRBV6-1
ASSLDTGYYEQY	TRBJ2-7	TRBV5-1
ASSYGTANTEAF	TRBJ1-1	TRBV14
ASSLYGEAF	TRBJ1-1	TRBV27
ASSPRVGWSNQPQH	TRBJ1-5	TRBV7-6
ASSAQVGWMGNTEAF	TRBJ1-1	TRBV25-1
ASSWDRGNTIY	TRBJ1-3	TRBV5-1
ASSPNSGGASEQY	TRBJ2-7	TRBV11-3
ASSEARASWGELF	TRBJ2-2	TRBV6-1
ASSYSSGTIGYT	TRBJ1-2	TRBV6-2/TRBV6-3
ASSFTDTETT	TRBJ1-2	TRBV12-3/TRBV12-4
SAGLYNEQF	TRBJ2-1	TRBV20-1